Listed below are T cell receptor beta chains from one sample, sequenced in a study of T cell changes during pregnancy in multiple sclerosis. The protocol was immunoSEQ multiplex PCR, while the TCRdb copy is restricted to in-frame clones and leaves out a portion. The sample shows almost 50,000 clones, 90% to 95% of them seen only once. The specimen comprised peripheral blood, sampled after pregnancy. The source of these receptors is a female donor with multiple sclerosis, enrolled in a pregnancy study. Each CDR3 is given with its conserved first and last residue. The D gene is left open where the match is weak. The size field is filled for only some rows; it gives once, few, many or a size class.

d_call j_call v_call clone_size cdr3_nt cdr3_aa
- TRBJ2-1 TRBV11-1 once TGTGCCAGCACACCCAGCGAGCTTCTCAATGAGCAGTTCTTC CASTPSELLNEQFF
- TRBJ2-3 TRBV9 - TGTGCCAGCGCGGGTGGCACGCAGTATTTT CASAGGTQYF
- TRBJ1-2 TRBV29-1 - TGCAGCGTCAGAGGCACGCGTGGCTACACCTTC CSVRGTRGYTF
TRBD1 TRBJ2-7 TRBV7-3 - TGTGCCAGCAGGCGGACCGGGACAGGGACCTACGAGCAGTACTTC CASRRTGTGTYEQYF
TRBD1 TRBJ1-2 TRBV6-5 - TGTGCCAGCAGTCCTAGGGGGCGCCCTTATGGCTACACCTTC CASSPRGRPYGYTF
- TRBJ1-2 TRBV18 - TGTGCCAGCTCCACCCTAGCCGTCCGTACGCCCGGGACTTACTATGGCTACACCTTC CASSTLAVRTPGTYYGYTF
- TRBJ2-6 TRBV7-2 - TGTGCCAGCAGCCCCGTCCTGTTATTGTCTGGGGCCAACGTCCTGACTTTC CASSPVLLLSGANVLTF
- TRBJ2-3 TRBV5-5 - TGTGCCAGCAGCTTGACAGACGATACGCAGTATTTT CASSLTDDTQYF
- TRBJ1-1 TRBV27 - TGTGCCAGCAGTTTATGGGAGGGGGGTAACACTGAAGCTTTCTTT CASSLWEGGNTEAFF
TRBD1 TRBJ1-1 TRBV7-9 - TGTGCCAGCATTAGACAGGGGAGTGTTTCGGCCACTGAAGCTTTCTTT CASIRQGSVSATEAFF
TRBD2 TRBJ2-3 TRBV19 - TGTGCCAGTAGCTGGACTAGCGGATTACTCTATACGCAGTATTTT CASSWTSGLLYTQYF
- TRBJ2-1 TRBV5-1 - TGCGCCAGCAGCTCCGGGACAAGCTCCTACAATGAGCAGTTCTTC CASSSGTSSYNEQFF
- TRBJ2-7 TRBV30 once TGTGCCTGGAGTCCTCATCACAACGAGCAGTACTTC CAWSPHHNEQYF
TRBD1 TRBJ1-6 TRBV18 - TGTGCCAGCTCGCCGGGACAGGCAAACTATAATTCACCCCTCCACTTT CASSPGQANYNSPLHF
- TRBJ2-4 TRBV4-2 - TGTGCCAGCAGCCAAGATCGTCGTGGCAACATTCAGTACTTC CASSQDRRGNIQYF
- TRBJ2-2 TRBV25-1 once TGTGTCAGCAGTGATATGGGCGGGGGCAGGAGCGGGGAGCTGTTTTTT CVSSDMGGGRSGELFF
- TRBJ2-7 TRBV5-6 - TGTGCCAGCAGCTTGGCTTTGCGACTCGAGCAGTACTTC CASSLALRLEQYF
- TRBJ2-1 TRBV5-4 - TGTGCCAGCAGCCCTCCAGAGGGCTACAATGAGCAGTTCTTC CASSPPEGYNEQFF
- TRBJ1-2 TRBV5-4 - TGTGCCAGCAGCGACCGGGCGGGGGTCTATGGCTACACCTTC CASSDRAGVYGYTF
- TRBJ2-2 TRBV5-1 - TGCGCCAGCAGCTCAGTCCGTTCCCAGACCGGGGAGCTGTTTTTT CASSSVRSQTGELFF
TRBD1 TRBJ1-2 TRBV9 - TGTGCCAGCAGCGCACCGGGACAGCGAAGTTCGAACTATGGCTACACCTTC CASSAPGQRSSNYGYTF
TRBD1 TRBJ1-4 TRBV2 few TGTGCCAGCAGGGCAGGGGGCGCGCCTAATGAAAAACTGTTTTTT CASRAGGAPNEKLFF
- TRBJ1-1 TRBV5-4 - TGTGCCAGCAGCTTTATAGGGGTTAACACTGAAGCTTTCTTT CASSFIGVNTEAFF
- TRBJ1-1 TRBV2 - TGTGCCAGCCTCGGAGCTCAAACTGAAGCTTTCTTT CASLGAQTEAFF
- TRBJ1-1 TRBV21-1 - TGTGCCAGCAGCTACGGGACAGGGGGCGGAACTGAAGCTTTCTTT CASSYGTGGGTEAFF
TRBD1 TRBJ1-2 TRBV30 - TGTGCCTGGAGGGGGGACAGCGCCTCCTATGGCTACACCTTC CAWRGDSASYGYTF
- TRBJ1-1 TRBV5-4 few TGTGCCAGCAGCTTACAGGGTTTGACTGAAGCTTTCTTT CASSLQGLTEAFF
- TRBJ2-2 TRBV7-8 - TGTGCCAGCAGCTTAGCGCGAAGCACCGGGGAGCTGTTTTTT CASSLARSTGELFF
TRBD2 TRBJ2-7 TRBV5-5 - TGTGCCAGCAGCCCGGGACTAGCGGCTTCCTACGAGCAGTACTTC CASSPGLAASYEQYF
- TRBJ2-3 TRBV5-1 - TGCGCCAGCAGCTTGGACGGGCGGGGCAGCACAGATACGCAGTATTTT CASSLDGRGSTDTQYF
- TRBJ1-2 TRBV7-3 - TGTGCCAGCAGCTCGACAAGACACTATGGCTACACCTTC CASSSTRHYGYTF
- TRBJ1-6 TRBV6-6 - TGTGCCAGCAGCCTTCGCGGGCGGGAAAGGAATTCACCCCTCCACTTT CASSLRGRERNSPLHF
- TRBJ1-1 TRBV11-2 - TGTGCCAGCAGCCGAGGCTCGGCCACTGAAGCTTTCTTT CASSRGSATEAFF
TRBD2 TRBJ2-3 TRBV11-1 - TGTGCCAGCAGCCTCGGGACTAGCGGTGTATCAGATACGCAGTATTTT CASSLGTSGVSDTQYF
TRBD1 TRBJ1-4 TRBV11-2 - TGTGCCAGCAGCGCCCCGGACAGGGAAAAACTGTTTTTT CASSAPDREKLFF
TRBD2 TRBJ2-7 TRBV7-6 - TGTGCCAGCAGCTTAGGGGCGGGGGACTACGAGCAGTACTTC CASSLGAGDYEQYF
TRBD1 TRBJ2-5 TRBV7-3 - TGTGCCAGCAGTCGGGCCGGGACAGGGGTGAAAGAGACCCAGTACTTC CASSRAGTGVKETQYF
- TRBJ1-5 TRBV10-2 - TGCGCCAGCAGTGAGTCCTTACAGGATAGCAATCAGCCCCAGCATTTT CASSESLQDSNQPQHF
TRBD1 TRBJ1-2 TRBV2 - TGTGCCAGCAGCGACAGGGGGCGCACTGGCTACACCTTC CASSDRGRTGYTF
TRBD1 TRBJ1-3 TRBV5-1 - TGCGCCAGCAGCACTAGGACAGGGGACGGAAACACCATATATTTT CASSTRTGDGNTIYF
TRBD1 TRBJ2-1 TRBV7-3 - TGTGCCAGCAGCCGGGGACAGGGCTTCGAGCAGTTCTTC CASSRGQGFEQFF
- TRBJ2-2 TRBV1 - TGCACCAGCAGCCAGCCCCCCGGGGGGCCTACCCGGTTTTTT CTSSQPPGGPTRFF
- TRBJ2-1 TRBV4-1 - TGCGCCAGCAGCCAAGGAGTCGCGGGCAATGAGCAGTTCTTC CASSQGVAGNEQFF
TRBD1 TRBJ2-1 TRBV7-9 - TGTGCCAGCAGCCCTTGGACAGGCCTCAATGAGCAGTTCTTC CASSPWTGLNEQFF
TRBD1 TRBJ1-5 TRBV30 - TGTTTAGAGGGACAGACAAATCAGCCCCAGCATTTT CLEGQTNQPQHF
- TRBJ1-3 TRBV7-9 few TGTGCCAGCAGCCTCTCTGGAAACACCATATATTTT CASSLSGNTIYF
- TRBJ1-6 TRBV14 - TGTGCCAGCAGCCTTTGGACGGGGAGCTCCTATAATTCACCCCTCCACTTT CASSLWTGSSYNSPLHF
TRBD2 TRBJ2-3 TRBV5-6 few TGTGCCAGCAGCTCCCCTAGCGGGGGGCGGAGAGATACGCAGTATTTT CASSSPSGGRRDTQYF
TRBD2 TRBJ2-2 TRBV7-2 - TGTGCCAGCAGTTACTATAGCGGGGGCCGCGGCACCGGGGAGCTGTTTTTT CASSYYSGGRGTGELFF
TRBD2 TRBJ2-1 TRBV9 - TGTGCCAGCAGCCCCAACCGGGGACTAGCGGCCTACAATGAGCAGTTCTTC CASSPNRGLAAYNEQFF
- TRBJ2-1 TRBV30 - TGTGCCTGGAGCGTCAGGGTCGTTGGCAATGAGCAGTTCTTC CAWSVRVVGNEQFF
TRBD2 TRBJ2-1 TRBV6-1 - TGTGCCAGCAGTGACCTGTTAAGCGGGGGTGAGCAGTTCTTC CASSDLLSGGEQFF
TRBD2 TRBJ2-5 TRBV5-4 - TGTGCCAGCAGCTTTGGGACTAGCGAACTAGAGACCCAGTACTTC CASSFGTSELETQYF
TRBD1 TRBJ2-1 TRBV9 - TGTGCCAGCAGCGCTCCTCCGGGACAGGGAGGGTACAGGTCCTACAATGAGCAGTTCTTC CASSAPPGQGGYRSYNEQFF
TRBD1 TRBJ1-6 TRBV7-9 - TGTGCCAGCAGCCCCATAGGGACAGCCTATAATTCACCCCTCCACTTT CASSPIGTAYNSPLHF
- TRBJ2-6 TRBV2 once TGTGCCACCCGAGGCAGCCGGGTTGGGGCCAACGTCCTGACTTTC CATRGSRVGANVLTF
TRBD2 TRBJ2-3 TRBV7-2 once TGTGCCAGCAGCTTAGCGATTGGGACTAGCGGGGGGGGTACGCAGTATTTT CASSLAIGTSGGGTQYF